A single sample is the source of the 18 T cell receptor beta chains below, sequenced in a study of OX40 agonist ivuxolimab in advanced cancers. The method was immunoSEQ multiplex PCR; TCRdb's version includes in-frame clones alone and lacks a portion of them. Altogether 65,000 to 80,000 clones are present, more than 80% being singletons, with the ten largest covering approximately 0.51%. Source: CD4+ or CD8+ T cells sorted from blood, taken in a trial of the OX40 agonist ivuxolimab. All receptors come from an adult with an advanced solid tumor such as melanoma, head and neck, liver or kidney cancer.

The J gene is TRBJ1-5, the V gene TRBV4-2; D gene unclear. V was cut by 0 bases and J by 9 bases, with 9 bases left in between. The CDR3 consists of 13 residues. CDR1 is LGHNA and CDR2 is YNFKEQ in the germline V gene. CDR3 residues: CASSQELLGPQHF. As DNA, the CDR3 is TGTGCCAGCAGCCAAGAACTGCTGGGGCCCCAGCATTTT.

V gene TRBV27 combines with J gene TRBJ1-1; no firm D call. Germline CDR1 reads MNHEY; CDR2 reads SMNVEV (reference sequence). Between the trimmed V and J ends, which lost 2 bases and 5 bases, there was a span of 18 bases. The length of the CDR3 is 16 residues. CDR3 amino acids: CASSLLPPGVHTEAFF. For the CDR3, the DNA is TGTGCCAGCAGTTTACTCCCCCCGGGAGTACATACTGAAGCTTTCTTT.

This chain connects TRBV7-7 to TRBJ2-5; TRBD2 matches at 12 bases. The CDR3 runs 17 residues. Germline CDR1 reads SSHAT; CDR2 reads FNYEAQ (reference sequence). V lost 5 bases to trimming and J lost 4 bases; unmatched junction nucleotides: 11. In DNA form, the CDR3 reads TGTGCCAGCAGCCCCCGGACTAGCGGGAAAGCGGGAGAGACCCAGTACTTC. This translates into CASSPRTSGKAGETQYF.

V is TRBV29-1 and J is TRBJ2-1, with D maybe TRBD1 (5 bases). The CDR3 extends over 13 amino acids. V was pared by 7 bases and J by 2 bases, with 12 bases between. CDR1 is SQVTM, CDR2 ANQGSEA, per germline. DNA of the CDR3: TGCAGCGCAAAAGGACAAACCTACAATGAGCAGTTCTTC. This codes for CSAKGQTYNEQFF.

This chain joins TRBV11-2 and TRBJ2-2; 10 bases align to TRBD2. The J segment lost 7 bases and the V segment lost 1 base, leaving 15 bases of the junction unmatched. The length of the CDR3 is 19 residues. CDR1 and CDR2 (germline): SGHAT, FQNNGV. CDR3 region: CASSLVWSLAGDGGGELFF. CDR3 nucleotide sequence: TGTGCCAGCAGCTTAGTTTGGTCTCTAGCGGGAGACGGGGGCGGGGAGCTGTTTTTT.

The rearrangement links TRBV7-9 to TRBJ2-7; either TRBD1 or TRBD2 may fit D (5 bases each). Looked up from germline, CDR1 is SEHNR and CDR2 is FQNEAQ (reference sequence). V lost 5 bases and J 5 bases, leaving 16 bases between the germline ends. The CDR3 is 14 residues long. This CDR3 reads CASSPLEGNHEQYF. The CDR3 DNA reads TGTGCCAGCAGCCCCCTTGAGGGGAATCACGAGCAGTACTTC.

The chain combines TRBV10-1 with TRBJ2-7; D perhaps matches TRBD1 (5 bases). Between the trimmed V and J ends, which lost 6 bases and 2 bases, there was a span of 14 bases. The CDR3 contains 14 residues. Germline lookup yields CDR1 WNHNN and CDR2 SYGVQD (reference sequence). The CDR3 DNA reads TGCGCCAGCAGGAGACAGAACAAAACCTACGAGCAGTACTTC. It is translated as CASRRQNKTYEQYF.

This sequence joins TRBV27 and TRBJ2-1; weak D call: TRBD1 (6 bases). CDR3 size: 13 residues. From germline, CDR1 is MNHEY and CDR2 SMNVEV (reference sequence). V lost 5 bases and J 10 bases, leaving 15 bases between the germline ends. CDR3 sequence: CASSNRDTQEQFF. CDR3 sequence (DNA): TGTGCCAGCAGTAACCGGGACACTCAAGAGCAGTTCTTC.

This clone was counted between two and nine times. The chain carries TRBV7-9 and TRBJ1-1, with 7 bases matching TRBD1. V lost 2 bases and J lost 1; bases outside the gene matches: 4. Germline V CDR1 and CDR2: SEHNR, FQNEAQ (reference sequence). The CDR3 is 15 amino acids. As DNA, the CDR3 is TGTGCCAGCAGCTTATTAGGGGGCACGAACACTGAAGCTTTCTTT. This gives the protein CASSLLGGTNTEAFF.

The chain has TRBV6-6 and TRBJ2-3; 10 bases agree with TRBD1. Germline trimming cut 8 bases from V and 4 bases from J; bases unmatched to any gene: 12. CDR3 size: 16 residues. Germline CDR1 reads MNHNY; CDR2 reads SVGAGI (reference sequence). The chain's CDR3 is CASERGIGTGADTQYF. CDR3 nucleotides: TGTGCCAGCGAGCGGGGAATAGGGACAGGGGCAGATACGCAGTATTTT.

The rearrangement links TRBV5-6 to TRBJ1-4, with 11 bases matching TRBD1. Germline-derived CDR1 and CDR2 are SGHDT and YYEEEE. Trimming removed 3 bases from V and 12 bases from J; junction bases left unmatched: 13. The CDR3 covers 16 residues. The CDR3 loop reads CASSSVPGQGVTELFF. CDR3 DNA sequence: TGTGCCAGCAGCTCAGTTCCGGGACAGGGGGTGACGGAACTGTTTTTT.

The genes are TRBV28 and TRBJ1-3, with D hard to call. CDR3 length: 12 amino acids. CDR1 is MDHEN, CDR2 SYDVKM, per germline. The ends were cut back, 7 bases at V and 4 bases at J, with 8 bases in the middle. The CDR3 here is CASKEAGNTIYF. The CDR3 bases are TGTGCCAGCAAAGAGGCAGGAAACACCATATATTTT. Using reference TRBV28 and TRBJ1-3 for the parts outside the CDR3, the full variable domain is DVKVTQSSRYLVKRTGEKVFLECVQDMDHENMFWYRQDPGLGLRLIYFSYDVKMKEKGDIPEGYSVSREKKERFSLILESASTNQTSMYLCASKEAGNTIYFGEGSWLTVV.

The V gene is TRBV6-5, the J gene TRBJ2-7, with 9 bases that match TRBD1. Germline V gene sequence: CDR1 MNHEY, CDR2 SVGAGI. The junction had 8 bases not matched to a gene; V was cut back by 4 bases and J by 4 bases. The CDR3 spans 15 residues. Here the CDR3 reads CASSSTGTGKYEQYF. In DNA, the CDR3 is TGTGCCAGCAGTTCCACCGGGACAGGGAAATACGAGCAGTACTTC.

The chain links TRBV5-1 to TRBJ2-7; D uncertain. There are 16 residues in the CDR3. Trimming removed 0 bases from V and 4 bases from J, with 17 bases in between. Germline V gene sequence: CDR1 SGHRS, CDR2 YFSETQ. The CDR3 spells CASSLGRPFVGYEQYF. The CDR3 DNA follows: TGCGCCAGCAGCTTGGGGCGGCCCTTTGTGGGATACGAGCAGTACTTC.

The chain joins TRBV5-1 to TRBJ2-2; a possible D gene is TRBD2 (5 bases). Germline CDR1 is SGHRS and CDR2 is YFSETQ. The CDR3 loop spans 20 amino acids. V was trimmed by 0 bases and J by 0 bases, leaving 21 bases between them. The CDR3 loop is CASSLALLSGVPANTGELFF. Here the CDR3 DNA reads TGCGCCAGCAGCTTGGCCTTACTCTCCGGGGTGCCCGCGAACACCGGGGAGCTGTTTTTT.

The CDR3 loop is CASSETGALNTEAFF. The CDR3, as DNA: TGTGCCAGCAGTGAGACAGGGGCCTTGAACACTGAAGCTTTCTTT. The chain carries TRBV2 and TRBJ1-1; 8 bases are shared with TRBD1. This CDR3 has 15 residues. Looked up from germline, CDR1 is SNHLY and CDR2 is FYNNEI. V shed 3 bases, J shed 0 bases, and the junction held 3 bases outside the gene matches. Drawing the rest from reference TRBV2 and TRBJ1-1, the complete variable domain is EPEVTQTPSHQVTQMGQEVILRCVPISNHLYFYWYRQILGQKVEFLVSFYNNEISEKSEIFDDQFSVERPDGSNFTLKIRSTKLEDSAMYFCASSETGALNTEAFFGQGTRLTVV.

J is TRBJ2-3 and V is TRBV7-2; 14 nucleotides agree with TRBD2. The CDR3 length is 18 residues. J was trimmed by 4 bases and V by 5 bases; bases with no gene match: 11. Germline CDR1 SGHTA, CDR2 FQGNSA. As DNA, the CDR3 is TGTGCCAGCAGCCAAGGGGCGGGACTAGCGGGAGTGTCAGATACGCAGTATTTT. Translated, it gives CASSQGAGLAGVSDTQYF. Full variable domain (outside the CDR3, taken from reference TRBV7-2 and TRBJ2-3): GAGVSQSPSNKVTEKGKDVELRCDPISGHTALYWYRQSLGQGLEFLIYFQGNSAPDKSGLPSDRFSAERTGGSVSTLTIQRTQQEDSAVYLCASSQGAGLAGVSDTQYFGPGTRLTVL.

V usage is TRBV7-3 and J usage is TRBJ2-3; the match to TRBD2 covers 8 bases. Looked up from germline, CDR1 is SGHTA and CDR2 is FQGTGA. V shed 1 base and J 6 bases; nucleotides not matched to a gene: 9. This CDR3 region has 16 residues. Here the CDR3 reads CASSLNPAGAGDTQYF. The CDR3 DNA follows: TGTGCCAGCAGCTTAAATCCAGCGGGGGCCGGGGATACGCAGTATTTT.